This T cell receptor (beta chain) was found in a study of cytomegalovirus exposure and HLA in healthy donors. Overall study: Earlier findings included some 120 million unique TCR beta sequences obtained from 150 million to 200 million T cells.

The V end was cut by 0 bases, the J end by 3 bases, with 14 bases between. Germline loops: CDR1 MNHNY, CDR2 SVGAGI (reference sequence). CDR3 size: 16 residues. Primers for the PCR totalled 60 Vbeta and 13 Jbeta. Here immunoSEQ multiplex PCR was the method, and the copy in TCRdb shows in-frame clones only, minus some. Of fewer than 120,000 clones listed, approximately 79% are singletons. Study-wide results and limits: It was shown in a later analysis that HLA-associated TCR beta chains were more clonally expanded than other, equally common chains. Cytomegalovirus association was assigned to more than 150 TCR beta chains. Accurate predictions that matched the HLA-A and HLA-B alleles of most subjects were reportedly made from TCR beta sequences.

This clone has a single count. Its antigen remains unknown. This chain uses TRBV6-6 with TRBJ1-1, with D possibly matching TRBD1 (5 bases). Sequencing used PBMCs. The receptor comes from a man aged 30-40 years in good health and CMV-seropositive. DNA for the CDR3: TGTGCCAGCAGTTACTCCTGGGGCAGAAGGGACACTGAAGCTTTCTTT. The encoded protein is CASSYSWGRRDTEAFF.